A selection of T cell receptor beta chains follows, all from one sample in a study of cytomegalovirus exposure and HLA in healthy donors. Method: immunoSEQ multiplex PCR; TCRdb's copy keeps in-frame clones and lacks some. The repertoire includes roughly 100,000 clones, around 84% of them detected once, and roughly 20% sits in the top ten. The sequenced sample was PBMCs. These receptor sequences come from a man younger than 35 in good health and CMV-seropositive. CDR3s include the opening cysteine and the closing phenylalanine or tryptophan. The order of the fields is clone size, CDR3 length, D gene, V gene, J gene, CDR3 DNA, CDR3 protein. The D gene is left open where the match is weak. A clone size is listed for some rows: how often the clone was seen (once, few, many), or a class if it is expanded.

.,17,TRBD2,TRBV9,TRBJ2-7,TGTGCCAGCAGCAAGGGGAGCGGGAGGCCCAGCTCCTACGAGCAGTACTTC,CASSKGSGRPSSYEQYF
few,15,TRBD1,TRBV10-3,TRBJ2-1,TGTGCCATCAGTGGCGGGACAGGGGGAAACAATGAGCAGTTCTTC,CAISGGTGGNNEQFF
.,14,.,TRBV2,TRBJ1-5,TGTGCCAGCAGTGTGTCAGGGGGCAATCAGCCCCAGCATTTT,CASSVSGGNQPQHF
.,18,.,TRBV28,TRBJ1-5,TGTGCCAGCAGTTCCCCAGTCGGCGGATCCTTTCGGAATCAGCCCCAGCATTTT,CASSSPVGGSFRNQPQHF
once,15,TRBD2,TRBV6-6,TRBJ2-3,TGTGCCAGCACCCTTGGGGGGGAGGGCCAAGATACGCAGTATTTT,CASTLGGEGQDTQYF
.,12,.,TRBV6-1,TRBJ2-4,TGTGCCAGCCAGGGGGCCAAAAACATTCAGTACTTC,CASQGAKNIQYF
.,18,.,TRBV27,TRBJ1-1,TGTGCCAGCAGTCTCCGGGCAGGGGCAACAAAAGGTGACACTGAAGCTTTCTTT,CASSLRAGATKGDTEAFF
once,15,TRBD1,TRBV30,TRBJ1-4,TGTGCCTGGAGTGTACCGACAGGGGGTGAGGAAAAACTGTTTTTT,CAWSVPTGGEEKLFF
.,16,TRBD2,TRBV11-2,TRBJ2-5,TGTGCCAGCAGCTTAGTCAGCGGGAGGTCAGGAGAGACCCAGTACTTC,CASSLVSGRSGETQYF
few,17,.,TRBV28,TRBJ2-7,TGTGCCAGCAACGCCCCAAGGGATGGCAGGGACTCCTACGAGCAGTACTTC,CASNAPRDGRDSYEQYF
.,15,TRBD1,TRBV4-2,TRBJ2-1,TGTGCCAGCAGCCAAGAGGGGACAGGGGTCAATGAGCAGTTCTTC,CASSQEGTGVNEQFF
.,14,TRBD1,TRBV9,TRBJ2-7,TGTGCCAGCAGCGTAGGACAGGGGGCGACCGAGCAGTACTTC,CASSVGQGATEQYF
.,13,.,TRBV27,TRBJ2-1,TGTGCCAGCAGTACAGGGATATGGGATGAGCAGTTCTTC,CASSTGIWDEQFF
.,15,TRBD2,TRBV9,TRBJ2-1,TGTGCCAGCAGCGCTAGCGGAGGGCAGTACAATGAGCAGTTCTTC,CASSASGGQYNEQFF